This T cell receptor beta chain was sequenced during a study of cytomegalovirus exposure and HLA in healthy donors. Findings and caveats of the study: A list of 164 TCR beta chains associated with cytomegalovirus was given. TCR beta V- and J-gene trimming was later associated with a missense DCLRE1C variant. Another analysis was done later, and it associated 17,000 or so TCR beta sequences with HLA alleles at 0.05 false discovery rate.

Notes on this clone: Its antigen is currently unknown.

V shed 4 bases, J shed 3 bases, and the junction held 1 base outside the gene matches. Germline-derived CDR1 and CDR2 are SQVTM and ANQGSEA. The CDR3 contains 13 residues. The PCR had 60 Vbeta and 13 Jbeta primers. TCRdb keeps only in-frame clones here, not all; method: immunoSEQ multiplex PCR. The sample lists 150,000 to 200,000 clones; 75% to 90% were seen once. This receptor was obtained from a human donor in good health. V gene TRBV29-1 combines with J gene TRBJ2-3; TRBD1 matches at 10 bases. Material: PBMCs. The CDR3 DNA sequence: TGCAGCGTTGGGACAGGGGGGACAGATACGCAGTATTTT. It yields the protein CSVGTGGTDTQYF.